This T cell receptor (beta chain) was identified in a study of blood T cell repertoires in COVID-19 (dated by TCRdb to about 2020). Regarding the study in general: The collaborator samples originated in the United States, Italy and Spain and spanned the acute and convalescent phases of COVID-19. The prospective study material was composed of cDNA or gDNA derived from T cells, B-cell-depleted T cells, or PBMCs. Subjects who had been exposed to COVID-19, were actively infected with it, or had recovered from it provided the deeply sampled blood TCRbeta repertoires that made up the dataset. The repertoires were made available in a free public database intended to serve as a resource for research on the immune response to SARS-CoV-2. Samples were obtained from the ongoing ImmuneRACE study (first 160 participants) and from about 1,300 subjects provided by 6 global collaborators. Nearly every sample came with metadata listing a de-identified subject ID, COVID-19 status, age in years and sex. Where available, HLA class I and class II types were taken from metadata supplied by the sample provider and were not determined by assay-based typing.

TCRbeta CDR3 regions were amplified from genomic DNA by means of the immunoSEQ Assay, a bias-controlled multiplex PCR. The paper's processing steps were these. The number of nucleated cells in each sample was estimated by amplification of reference gene primers within the assay. To quantify the absolute abundance of each unique TCRbeta CDR3 rearrangement, sequence reads were collapsed and filtered. Productive Simpson clonality was computed per sample as the square root of Simpson's diversity index over productive rearrangements. TCRdb carries this immuneACCESS record with in-frame sequences only. Its versions omit some clonotypes, under half of them owing to an unresolved V gene in the studies checked, with the rest unexplained. V, J and clone size reflect that table, while D and trimming were determined from the DNA. The table for this sample lists about 42,000 clones; roughly three quarters of them were counted only once. About 8.5% of the sample comes from the top ten.

What the study reported, not specific to this receptor: The amount of clinical and demographic metadata varied by source and participant and was provided uncurated.

Whole blood was collected in K2EDTA tubes by collaborating institutions according to the institutions' own protocols. For TCRbeta analysis, collaborators shipped samples as frozen whole blood, isolated PBMCs, or DNA extracted from either of those sample types. Regarding this clone: The antigen this receptor binds is unknown. No base qualities exist here, and no much larger clone lies one base off it.

Inclusive of the bounding cysteine and phenylalanine, the CDR3 is 14 residues long. Only CDR3 DNA remains: 42 bases, in frame from the first base. V sheds 5 bases and J sheds 1 base, leaving 11 bases between their ends. For CDR1 and CDR2, the germline V gene lists KGHSH and LQKENI. The TCR was taken from an older man with active or convalescent COVID-19. The specimen sequenced was peripheral blood. The chain links TRBV18 with TRBJ1-1; a weak D assignment points to TRBD1 (6 bases agree). The CDR3 in this case is CASSKPGQNTEAFF. The nucleotides are TGTGCCAGCTCAAAGCCGGGACAGAACACTGAAGCTTTCTTT.